Listed here is a single T cell receptor (beta chain). The CDR3 runs 16 residues. V lost 4 bases and J lost 3; bases outside the gene matches: 5. Germline V gene sequence: CDR1 SGHRS, CDR2 YFSETQ. This sample stems from a study of blood T cell repertoires in COVID-19. Study summary: Specimens from acute and convalescent COVID-19 originated in the United States, Italy and Spain. The analysed material was cDNA or gDNA that came from T cells, B-cell-depleted T cells, or PBMCs.

Authors' analysis steps: Reference gene primer amplification gave estimated nucleated cell counts. Measured with immunoSEQ multiplex PCR; TCRdb has only the in-frame clones, and not every one. D and trimming were read from the DNA, whereas the V and J calls and clone size are those reported in that table. Counted here are approximately 180,000 clones, 90% occurring once; the ten biggest clones make up roughly 0.56%. The material sequenced was peripheral blood. This sequence was found in a man aged 45-65 years with acute or convalescent COVID-19. The chain couples TRBV5-1 to TRBJ1-4, with 11 bases aligning to TRBD1. For the CDR3, the DNA is TGCGCCAGCAGCCCAGGACAGGGGGCCTCTAATGAAAAACTGTTTTTT. The encoded protein is CASSPGQGASNEKLFF.